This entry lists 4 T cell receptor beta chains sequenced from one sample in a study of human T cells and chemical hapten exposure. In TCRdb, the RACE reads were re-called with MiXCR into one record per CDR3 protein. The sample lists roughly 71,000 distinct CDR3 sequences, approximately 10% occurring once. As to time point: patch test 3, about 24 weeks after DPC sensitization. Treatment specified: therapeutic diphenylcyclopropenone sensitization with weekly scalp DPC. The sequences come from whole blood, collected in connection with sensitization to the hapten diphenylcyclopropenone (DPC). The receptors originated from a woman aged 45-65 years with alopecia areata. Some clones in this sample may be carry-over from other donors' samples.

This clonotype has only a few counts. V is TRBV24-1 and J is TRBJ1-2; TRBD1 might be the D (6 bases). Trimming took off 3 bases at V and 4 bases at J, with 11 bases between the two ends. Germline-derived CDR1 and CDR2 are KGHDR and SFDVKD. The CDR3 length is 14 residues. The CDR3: CATSDPVRGYGYTF. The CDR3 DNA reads TGTGCCACCAGTGATCCCGTCAGGGGCTATGGCTACACCTTC.

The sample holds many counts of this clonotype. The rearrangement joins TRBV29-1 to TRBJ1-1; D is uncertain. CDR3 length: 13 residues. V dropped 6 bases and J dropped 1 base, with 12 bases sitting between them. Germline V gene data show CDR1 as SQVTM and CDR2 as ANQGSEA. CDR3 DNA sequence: TGCAGCGTCGAGAGATCAGCGAACACTGAAGCTTTCTTT. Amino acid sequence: CSVERSANTEAFF.

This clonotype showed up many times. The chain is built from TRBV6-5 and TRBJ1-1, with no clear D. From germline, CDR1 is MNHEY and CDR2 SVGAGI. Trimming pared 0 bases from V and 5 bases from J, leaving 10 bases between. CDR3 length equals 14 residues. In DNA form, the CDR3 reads TGTGCCAGCAGTTACTCGCCAGCGGGGACTGAAGCTTTCTTT. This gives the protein CASSYSPAGTEAFF.

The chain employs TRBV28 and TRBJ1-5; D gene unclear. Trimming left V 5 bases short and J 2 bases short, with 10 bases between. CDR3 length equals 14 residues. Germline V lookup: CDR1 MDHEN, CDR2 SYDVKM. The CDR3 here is CASSLLLGNQPQHF. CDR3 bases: TGTGCCAGCAGTCTCCTTTTAGGCAATCAGCCCCAGCATTTT.